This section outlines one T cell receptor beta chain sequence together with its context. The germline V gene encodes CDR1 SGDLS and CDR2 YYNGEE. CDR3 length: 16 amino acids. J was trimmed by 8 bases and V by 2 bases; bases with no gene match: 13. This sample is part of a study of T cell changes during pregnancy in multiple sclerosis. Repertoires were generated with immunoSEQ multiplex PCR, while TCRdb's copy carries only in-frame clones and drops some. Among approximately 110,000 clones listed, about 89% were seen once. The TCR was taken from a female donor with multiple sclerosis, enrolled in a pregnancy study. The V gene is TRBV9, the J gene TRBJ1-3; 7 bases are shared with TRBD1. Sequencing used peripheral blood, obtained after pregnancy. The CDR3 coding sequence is TGTGCCAGCAGCGTTGGGGTCGAGACAGGGTTTGACACCATATATTTT. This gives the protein CASSVGVETGFDTIYF.